This T cell receptor beta chain comes out of a study of regulatory T cells in long-lasting Graves disease. Study-wide context: Patients with new Graves' disease had used antithyroid drugs below 3 months.

There are many counts of this clonotype. According to the study, TCR beta libraries were built with iRepertoire HTBI primers and CDR3-region Arm-PCR. One entry per CDR3 protein, called by TCRdb with MiXCR from the multiplex PCR reads. The sample yields roughly 440,000 distinct CDR3 sequences, around 15% seen once. Trimming pared 1 base from V and 3 bases from J, leaving 12 bases between. The CDR3 totals 15 residues. The time point is: newly diagnosed GD, antithyroid drugs for less than 3 months. PBMCs were the source of the RNA used for TCR sequencing. This sample also appeared in a second study, on T cells in Graves' hyperthyroidism and ophthalmopathy. That source notes: Recently diagnosed hyperthyroidism of less than 2 months' duration affected patients aged 18 to 65. With the HTBI primer set, the TCR CDR3 went through a first round of RT-PCR.

This sequence originates from a woman aged 18-29 years with Graves disease. The sequencing used peripheral blood mononuclear cells (PBMCs), collected at new diagnosis, from a patient treated with antithyroid drugs. The gene calls are TRBV12-3 or TRBV12-4 and TRBJ1-1; D is unclear. CDR3: CASSLEPQRYTEAFF. The CDR3 bases are TGTGCCAGCAGTTTAGAACCCCAGAGGTACACTGAAGCTTTCTTT.